Listed here are 31 T cell receptor beta chains from one sample, sequenced in a study of identical twins. TCRdb redid the calling of the 5' RACE reads with MiXCR, one entry per CDR3 protein. The sample shows 500,000 to 550,000 distinct CDR3 sequences, about 22% of them seen only once. The same sample was also used in a study of yellow fever vaccine responses in identical twins.

Input material: CD4+ T cells sorted from blood. The receptor source for this set is a woman aged 18-29 years in good health.

This clonotype was detected only a few times. The genes are TRBV18 and TRBJ2-5; TRBD2 might be the D (6 bases). The CDR3 runs to 15 residues. CDR1 and CDR2 from the germline V gene are KGHSH and LQKENI. V was shortened by 0 bases and J by 2 bases, with 10 bases between the two germline ends. CDR3 in DNA: TGTGCCAGCTCACCACCCGCCGGGGGACAAGAGACCCAGTACTTC. It specifies CASSPPAGGQETQYF.

In its sample, this clonotype was seen a few times. The gene calls are TRBV7-6 and TRBJ2-1, with 7 bases lining up with TRBD2. The CDR3 has 13 amino acids. From germline, CDR1 is SGHVS and CDR2 FNYEAQ. Trimming at V came to 6 bases and at J to 6 bases, leaving 5 bases not matched to a gene. CDR3 sequence: CASRPTSVNEQFF. CDR3 in DNA: TGTGCCAGCAGACCCACTAGCGTCAATGAGCAGTTCTTC. Complete variable domain (other parts from reference TRBV7-6 and TRBJ2-1): GAGVSQSPRYKVTKRGQDVALRCDPISGHVSLYWYRQALGQGPEFLTYFNYEAQQDKSGLPNDRFSAERPEGSISTLTIQRTEQRDSAMYRCASRPTSVNEQFFGPGTRLTVL.

The chain combines TRBV11-2 with TRBJ2-2; TRBD2 is a possible D gene (6 bases). V was shortened by 5 bases and J by 5 bases, with 27 bases between the two germline ends. CDR3 length equals 19 residues. Germline V gene data show CDR1 as SGHAT and CDR2 as FQNNGV. The CDR3 coding sequence is TGTGCCAGCAGCCCTCGCCGGGTGGCAGGATGGGGGGAAACCGGGGAGCTGTTTTTT. Translation gives CASSPRRVAGWGETGELFF.

This clonotype has more than one count but fewer than ten. V usage is TRBV28 and J usage is TRBJ2-7; possible D gene TRBD1, 6 bases. The V gene's germline CDR1 is MDHEN and CDR2 SYDVKM. This CDR3 has 16 residues. The ends were cut back, 6 bases at V and 0 bases at J, with 18 bases in the middle. This CDR3 reads CASSPVTGSSSYEQYF. CDR3 nucleotides: TGTGCCAGCAGCCCCGTTACAGGGTCGAGCTCCTACGAGCAGTACTTC.

V and J are TRBV11-2 and TRBJ2-2; 16 nucleotides match TRBD2. Germline assignment: CDR1 SGHAT and CDR2 FQNNGV. V lost 5 bases to trimming and J lost 4 bases; unmatched junction nucleotides: 7. The CDR3 extends over 18 amino acids. Written as DNA, the CDR3 is TGTGCCAGCAGCCCGGGACTAGCGGGGGGGGTCGGCACCGGGGAGCTGTTTTTT. Residues: CASSPGLAGGVGTGELFF.

This chain uses TRBV20-1 with TRBJ2-1; tentative D call: TRBD1 (7 bases). The CDR3 consists of 17 residues. The germline V gene encodes CDR1 DFQATT and CDR2 SNEGSKA (reference sequence). The V end was cut by 0 bases, the J end by 2 bases, with 17 bases between. Here the CDR3 DNA reads TGCAGTGCTAGAGAGGGCAGGGGGAGGTCAACCTACAATGAGCAGTTCTTC. This sequence encodes CSAREGRGRSTYNEQFF.

This clonotype has just a few counts. The V call is TRBV28, the J call TRBJ2-1, with 8 bases lining up with TRBD1. The J segment lost 4 bases and the V segment lost 6 bases, leaving 8 bases of the junction unmatched. Germline lookup yields CDR1 MDHEN and CDR2 SYDVKM. This CDR3 spans 15 amino acids. The CDR3 region is CASRGGQGHYNEQFF. In nucleotides, the CDR3 is TGTGCCAGCAGGGGTGGACAGGGCCATTACAATGAGCAGTTCTTC.

This clonotype was seen a few times. The chain is built from TRBV5-5 and TRBJ1-6; maybe TRBD1 (5 bases). The CDR3 runs 16 residues. Trimming took 0 bases from V and 7 from J, leaving 14 bases between them. CDR1 SGHKS and CDR2 YYEKEE come from the germline V gene (reference sequence). The CDR3 here is CASSLEIDSQNSPLHF. DNA of the CDR3: TGTGCCAGCAGCTTGGAAATAGACAGCCAAAATTCACCCCTCCACTTT.

The V and J genes are TRBV5-1 and TRBJ2-1, with D tentatively TRBD2 (6 bases). The CDR3 has 15 amino acids. CDR1 SGHRS and CDR2 YFSETQ come from the germline V gene. Trimming shortened V by 4 bases and J by 6 bases, and 17 bases separated the two germline ends. The CDR3 region has the DNA TGCGCCAGCAGCGCCGACCTAGCGTCGTTCAATGAGCAGTTCTTC. Translated: CASSADLASFNEQFF.

In this sample, this clonotype turned up a few times. A much larger clone lies one base from this, so it may be a read error. The J gene is TRBJ1-1, the V gene TRBV5-1; D gene ambiguous. Trimming removed 0 bases from V and 4 bases from J, with 7 bases in between. Germline V gene sequence: CDR1 SGHRS, CDR2 YFSETQ. CDR3 length equals 13 residues. CDR3 residues: CASSLGVTTEAFF. In nucleotides, the CDR3 is TGCGCCAGCAGCTTGGGGGTGACCACTGAAGCTTTCTTT.

J is TRBJ2-1 and V is TRBV5-1; D uncertain. The germline gives CDR1 SGHRS, CDR2 YFSETQ. The V and J ends lost 4 bases and 0 bases respectively, with 14 bases between them. The CDR3 totals 16 residues. The CDR3 is CASSGSYSSSYNEQFF. The CDR3 nucleotides are TGCGCCAGCAGCGGGTCTTATAGTAGCTCCTACAATGAGCAGTTCTTC. Full variable domain (missing parts from reference TRBV5-1 and TRBJ2-1): KAGVTQTPRYLIKTRGQQVTLSCSPISGHRSVSWYQQTPGQGLQFLFEYFSETQRNKGNFPGRFSGRQFSNSRSEMNVSTLELGDSALYLCASSGSYSSSYNEQFFGPGTRLTVL.

The V call is TRBV5-5, the J call TRBJ1-1; D ambiguous. In germline, CDR1 is SGHKS, CDR2 YYEKEE (reference sequence). The V gene lost 0 bases and the J gene lost 1 base, with 10 bases spanning the gap. The CDR3 loop spans 15 amino acids. Written as DNA, the CDR3 is TGTGCCAGCAGCTTGGTTCACACCTCGAACACTGAAGCTTTCTTT. This encodes CASSLVHTSNTEAFF.

This clonotype showed up just a few times. The chain employs TRBV4-1 and TRBJ1-1; TRBD1 might be the D (6 bases). The CDR3 length is 16 residues. V lost 0 bases to trimming and J lost 1 base, with 12 bases between them. Germline loops: CDR1 MGHRA, CDR2 YSYEKL. This CDR3 is CASSQERGAKNTEAFF. The CDR3 DNA follows: TGCGCCAGCAGCCAAGAGAGGGGGGCTAAGAACACTGAAGCTTTCTTT.

In this sample, this clonotype turned up many times. The chain recombines TRBV29-1 with TRBJ1-1, with no clear D. Germline CDR1 reads SQVTM; CDR2 reads ANQGSEA. V lost 6 bases and J lost 7, with 15 bases in between. The CDR3 is made up of 12 amino acids. As DNA, the CDR3 is TGCAGCGTGGGAGCCAGGATGGGTGAAGCTTTCTTT. Translation: CSVGARMGEAFF. Based on the CDR3 plus reference TRBV29-1 and TRBJ1-1, the full variable domain is SAVISQKPSRDICQRGTSLTIQCQVDSQVTMMFWYRQQPGQSLTLIATANQGSEATYESGFVIDKFPISRPNLTFSTLTVSNMSPEDSSIYLCSVGARMGEAFFGQGTRLTVV.

The chain uses TRBV5-1 and TRBJ2-2, with D perhaps TRBD1 (6 bases). V lost 0 bases to trimming and J lost 2 bases, with 11 bases between them. Looked up from germline, CDR1 is SGHRS and CDR2 is YFSETQ. This CDR3 has 16 residues. The CDR3 DNA follows: TGCGCCAGCAGCTTGGCTTTGGACAGCAACACCGGGGAGCTGTTTTTT. Translation gives CASSLALDSNTGELFF. Combining the CDR3 with reference TRBV5-1 and TRBJ2-2 gives the whole variable domain KAGVTQTPRYLIKTRGQQVTLSCSPISGHRSVSWYQQTPGQGLQFLFEYFSETQRNKGNFPGRFSGRQFSNSRSEMNVSTLELGDSALYLCASSLALDSNTGELFFGEGSRLTVL.

The rearrangement joins TRBV29-1 to TRBJ1-2; D not certain. The CDR3 loop spans 11 amino acids. Trimming pared 3 bases from V and 5 bases from J, leaving 7 bases between. Germline V gene lookup returns CDR1 SQVTM and CDR2 ANQGSEA. DNA of the CDR3: TGCAGCGTTGAGAAAGGGTATGGCTACACCTTC. Amino acid sequence: CSVEKGYGYTF.

This clonotype was detected many times. This chain joins TRBV12-3 or TRBV12-4 and TRBJ2-5, with D possibly TRBD2 on 6 matching bases. V shed 3 bases and J shed 1 base, with 12 bases lying between them. This CDR3 contains 15 residues. CDR3: CASSFLASAQETQYF. For the CDR3, the DNA is TGTGCCAGCAGTTTTTTGGCTAGCGCCCAAGAGACCCAGTACTTC.

The J gene is TRBJ2-3, the V gene TRBV14, with D maybe TRBD2 (7 bases). The V end was cut by 4 bases, the J end by 2 bases, with 19 bases between. Per germline, CDR1 SGHDN and CDR2 FVKESK. The CDR3 contains 17 residues. The CDR3 protein is CASSRGGLGSITDTQYF. The CDR3 bases are TGTGCCAGCAGCCGGGGGGGCCTCGGGAGTATCACAGATACGCAGTATTTT.

The V gene is TRBV10-3, the J gene TRBJ2-7, with 8 bases that match TRBD2. V gave up 5 bases and J gave up 9 bases; unmatched junction bases: 24. Germline CDR1 and CDR2: ENHRY and SYGVKD. The CDR3 covers 18 residues. The CDR3 sequence: CAISPGPLAAGEAGVQYF. CDR3 nucleotide sequence: TGTGCCATCAGTCCGGGACCTCTGGCCGCGGGAGAAGCGGGAGTGCAGTACTTC.

This clonotype showed up just a few times. The chain couples TRBV6-2 or TRBV6-3 to TRBJ2-1, with D unresolved. Germline-derived CDR1 and CDR2 are MNHEY and SVGEGT. V was pared by 5 bases and J by 4 bases, with 12 bases between. This CDR3 is built from 14 residues. The chain's CDR3 is CASSRRAGYNEQFF. The CDR3 DNA follows: TGTGCCAGCAGTAGAAGGGCCGGGTACAATGAGCAGTTCTTC.

The V call is TRBV24-1, the J call TRBJ2-2, with 12 bases fitting TRBD2. Germline V lookup: CDR1 KGHDR, CDR2 SFDVKD. This CDR3 comprises 18 residues. Losses at the gene ends were 2 bases for V and 0 bases for J; bases not matched to a gene: 3. The CDR3 spells CATSDSTSGRPNTGELFF. The DNA of the CDR3 is TGTGCCACCAGTGATTCCACTAGCGGGAGGCCGAACACCGGGGAGCTGTTTTTT.

The chain links TRBV5-1 to TRBJ1-1, with a tentative D call TRBD1 (5 bases). Germline CDR1 and CDR2: SGHRS and YFSETQ. The V end lost 3 bases, the J end lost 6 bases, and 12 bases lay between the germline ends. The CDR3 extends over 13 amino acids. CDR3 nucleotide sequence: TGCGCCAGCAGCTACAACGCGGGGGCTGAAGCTTTCTTT. Protein product: CASSYNAGAEAFF.

The rearrangement links TRBV2 to TRBJ1-2, with D tentatively TRBD1 (6 bases). The CDR3 extends over 13 amino acids. Germline CDR1 is SNHLY and CDR2 is FYNNEI. V lost 3 bases, J lost 3 bases, and 8 bases lay in between. The CDR3 here is CASSEGAYYGYTF. The CDR3 DNA sequence: TGTGCCAGCAGTGAGGGGGCTTACTATGGCTACACCTTC.

V is TRBV27 and J is TRBJ2-7, with D possibly matching TRBD2 (6 bases). CDR3 length: 15 amino acids. Trimming cost V 4 bases and J 4 bases, with 17 bases left between them. Germline V CDR1 and CDR2: MNHEY, SMNVEV (reference sequence). CDR3 coding DNA: TGTGCCAGCAGTTCTGCGGGGCGGGGATTATACGAGCAGTACTTC. This encodes CASSSAGRGLYEQYF.

The table lists this clonotype with a few counts. J is TRBJ2-2 and V is TRBV29-1; 10 bases are shared with TRBD1. The CDR3 length is 15 residues. Trimming removed 6 bases from V and 8 bases from J; junction bases left unmatched: 12. CDR1 and CDR2 from the germline V gene are SQVTM and ANQGSEA. The DNA for the CDR3 is TGCAGCGTCCTTTGGGCGGACAGGGGGAAAGGGGAGCTGTTTTTT. It encodes CSVLWADRGKGELFF.

The V gene is TRBV5-1, the J gene TRBJ2-7; 7 bases line up with TRBD1. The germline gives CDR1 SGHRS, CDR2 YFSETQ. CDR3 length: 14 residues. V lost 0 bases and J lost 5; bases outside the gene matches: 5. CDR3 in amino acids: CASSLATGSDEQYF. For the CDR3, the DNA is TGCGCCAGCAGCTTGGCGACAGGGAGCGACGAGCAGTACTTC.

The CDR3 loop is CASSLRAPGQPQHF. The CDR3 region has the DNA TGTGCCAGCAGCTTAAGGGCGCCAGGTCAGCCCCAGCATTTT. The chain is built from TRBV11-2 and TRBJ1-5, with D uncertain. Trimming removed 2 bases from V and 6 bases from J, with 11 bases in between. The length of the CDR3 is 14 residues. From germline, CDR1 is SGHAT and CDR2 FQNNGV.

The V gene is TRBV12-3 or TRBV12-4, the J gene TRBJ2-6; TRBD1 is a possible D gene (6 bases). The CDR3 sequence is 17 residues long. V was trimmed by 3 bases and J by 4 bases, leaving 16 bases between them. The CDR3 loop reads CASSFLSGVSGANVLTF. CDR3 in DNA: TGTGCCAGCAGTTTCCTATCAGGGGTAAGCGGGGCCAACGTCCTGACTTTC.

V gene TRBV29-1 combines with J gene TRBJ2-1; the D is unclear. This CDR3 comprises 13 residues. V lost 3 bases to trimming and J lost 7 bases, with 13 bases between them. CDR1 is SQVTM, CDR2 ANQGSEA, per germline. Here the CDR3 reads CSVDFTWGNEQFF. The CDR3 nucleotides read TGCAGCGTTGATTTTACGTGGGGAAATGAGCAGTTCTTC.

In this sample, this clonotype turned up a few times. V usage is TRBV13 and J usage is TRBJ1-5, with 8 bases that match TRBD1. The CDR3 length is 17 residues. CDR1 is PRHDT and CDR2 is FYEKMQ in the germline V gene (reference sequence). Trimming removed 5 bases from V and 7 bases from J; junction bases left unmatched: 16. The CDR3 DNA follows: TGTGCCAGCAGCCATAGCTTCGGGGACAGGCGAGTCCAGCCCCAGCATTTT. Residues: CASSHSFGDRRVQPQHF.

The V and J genes are TRBV24-1 and TRBJ2-2, with D uncertain. Per the germline V gene, CDR1 is KGHDR and CDR2 is SFDVKD. The germline V and J ends were trimmed by 9 bases and 2 bases, with 12 bases remaining between them. The CDR3 length is 14 residues. The CDR3 region has the DNA TGTGCCACCCTCTACATGGGCAACACCGGGGAGCTGTTTTTT. Translation: CATLYMGNTGELFF.